The sequence of this T cell receptor beta chain was determined in a study of control samples from healthy donors and cancer patients. There are 14 residues in the CDR3. Germline CDR1 and CDR2: LGHNA and YSLEER. V lost 4 bases to trimming and J lost 8 bases; unmatched junction nucleotides: 9. Clones were read by immunoSEQ multiplex PCR, and TCRdb kept only the in-frame ones, dropping some. The profile covers about 170,000 clones, with around 95% appearing a single time and 4.1% taken by the ten largest. Sequenced material: blood. This receptor was obtained from a woman aged 55-70 years in good health. The V and J genes are TRBV4-3 and TRBJ1-2, with 8 bases aligning to TRBD1. This chain's CDR3 is CASSLDRGLGGYTF. The CDR3 DNA reads as TGCGCCAGCAGCCTCGACAGGGGCCTCGGGGGCTACACCTTC.